This paragraph reports one T cell receptor beta chain. Its antigen is currently not known. At one boundary the junction diverges from the germline segment, which might be a read error. The data stem from a study of shared clonotypes between healthy human individuals (dated by TCRdb to 2018 to 2021). As for the study more broadly: A couple of women and a few men aged 18 to 49 years were included in the cohort. To increase sequencing depth and limit assay-specific biases, TCR repertoire library preparation and sequencing were carried out by different laboratories using diverse techniques. The study deeply sequenced blood TCR repertoires of several healthy adults to estimate repertoire size and the extent of clonotype sharing between individuals. Per donor, leukapheresis produced somewhere between about 0.85 and 10 billion PBMCs. For each donor, CD4 naive and CD4 memory were each run on three plates, CD8 naive on two plates, and CD8 memory on one plate.

On the study overall, not on this receptor specifically: Even with the large sequencing depth, rarefaction of the sorted-subset datasets indicated that sequencing was incomplete. Naive subsets generally had larger estimated clonotype richness than memory subsets. Clonotypes shared by all four sorted-subset donors showed higher generation probabilities than non-shared clonotypes. Pairwise subsampling led to the expectation that sequencing depth would affect the degree of clonotype sharing among donors. Across four donors, around 5.4% of naive CD4, roughly 3.4% of naive CD8, around 2.1% of memory CD4, and 0.4% of memory CD8 clonotypes were shared. Because the study included a small number of donors, the genetic and exposure-history diversity represented was limited. Sampling was restricted to blood, and TCR repertoires in tissues likely differ from the TCR repertoires found in blood.

TCR CDR3 regions were amplified from genomic DNA by multiplex PCR using the deep immunoSEQ assay. For each cell subset, the extracted genomic DNA was distributed evenly across all wells of several immunoSEQ 96-well plates, and each plate served as one replicate. For sorted subsets, approximately 210 ng genomic DNA, equal to 30,000 or so T cell genomes, was loaded into each replicate PCR. The purified libraries were quantified using a Qubit 3.0 fluorometer, sized with a Bioanalyzer 2100, and then quantified again using the KAPA Library Quantification kit. Every immunoSEQ 96-well plate was sequenced on a dedicated single-read 150-cycle Illumina NextSeq 550 flow cell. The published analysis was carried out like this. Because the immunoSEQ output included only junctional sequences and no quality scores, the filtering could not be the same as the filtering used for full-length reads. Sequences were annotated with PyIR, a Python wrapper for IgBLAST v1.9, and V/J genes and CDR3 were assigned using IMGT germline references. Reads were filtered out if the reads had weak V/J assignments (E-value above 1e-6), no CDR3, stop codons, out-of-frame junctions, or ambiguous translated residues. V3J clonotypes were defined by identical inferred V gene, J gene, and CDR3 amino acid sequence. Percentage overlap between repertoires was computed as shared unique clonotypes divided by the size of the smaller repertoire. Richness of each repertoire was evaluated using RTK rarefaction, the Chao1 estimator, and Recon v2.1 estimates of unobserved clonotypes. For all TCRbeta clonotypes obtained by the gDNA method from a handful of donors, generation probabilities were computed with OLGA. In its TCRdb copy, this immuneACCESS table keeps in-frame sequences only and misses some clones. Where compared with another copy, unresolved V genes explain less than half of these, and the others have no known cause. That table supplies the V and J calls and clone size; D and trimming were determined from the DNA. The sample data list about 680,000 clones, and roughly 94% of these were observed just once. The ten largest clones add up to about a quarter of the sample.

The CDR3 numbers 16 residues from cysteine through phenylalanine. Only the CDR3 portion is preserved as DNA: 48 bases, with reading frame beginning at the first base. According to the germline V gene (reference sequence), CDR1 reads SSHAT and CDR2 reads FNYEAQ. CD8 naive samples were CD45RO-negative cells positively selected for CCR7, giving a CD45RA+CCR7+ population that excluded TemRA cells. Healthy HIV-negative adults with no recently reported acute infections or vaccinations were included as donors. Every donor was a Caucasian adult residing in Nashville, Tennessee, USA. After blood collection by leukapheresis, PBMCs were isolated using Ficoll-Histopaque density gradient centrifugation and then cryopreserved in the vapor phase of liquid nitrogen. Analytical flow cytometry was used to check the purity and quantity of every magnetically sorted T cell population. Each sorted fraction had its genomic DNA isolated and then quantified by UV absorbance on a Nanodrop 2000c.

This clonotype was obtained from a man aged 25-45 years in good health. The chain is assembled from TRBV7-7 and TRBJ2-2; the D gene is possibly TRBD1 or TRBD2, each agreeing over 6 bases. What was sequenced was naive CD8+ T cells sorted from blood. The cell subset or site label, as the study defines it: CD45RA+CCR7+. The CDR3 region: CASSLGEADRTGELFF. The bases read TGTGCTAGCAGCCTCGGGGAGGCTGACAGGACCGGGGAGCTGTTTTTT.